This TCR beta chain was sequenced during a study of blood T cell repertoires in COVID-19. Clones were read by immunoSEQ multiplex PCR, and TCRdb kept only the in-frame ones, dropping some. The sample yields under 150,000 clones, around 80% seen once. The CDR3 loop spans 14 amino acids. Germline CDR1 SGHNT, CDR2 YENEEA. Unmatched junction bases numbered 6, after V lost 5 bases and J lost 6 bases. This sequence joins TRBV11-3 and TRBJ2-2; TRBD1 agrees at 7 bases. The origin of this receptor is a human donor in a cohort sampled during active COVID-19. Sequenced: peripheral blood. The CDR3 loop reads CASSVTTGAGELFF. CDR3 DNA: TGTGCCAGCAGCGTTACAACAGGGGCCGGGGAGCTGTTTTTT.